Below, 14 T cell receptor beta chains from the same sample are listed, as sequenced in a study of regulatory T cells in long-lasting Graves disease. Time point indicated: persistent/refractory GD, antithyroid drugs over 5 years with positive TRAb. Following extraction of RNA from PBMCs, that RNA was used to make the TCR library. Sequencing libraries for TCR beta were prepared with iRepertoire HTBI primers and Arm-PCR of CDR3 regions. TCRdb re-called the multiplex PCR reads through MiXCR, storing one row per CDR3 protein. The table shows about 660,000 distinct CDR3 sequences, with 30% occurring only once. The material sequenced was peripheral blood mononuclear cells (PBMCs), taken when the disease was refractory, from a patient treated with antithyroid drugs. All receptors come from a female donor with Graves disease.

A word on this clonotype: One end of the junction fails to match germline, which may point to a read error. The chain uses TRBV11-2 and TRBJ1-2; D is unresolved. CDR3 size: 13 residues. Germline CDR1 SGHAT, CDR2 FQNNGV. CDR3 coding DNA: TGTGCCAGCAGCTCCTCCCTGGTGGAGGGCTACGCCTTC. Translated, it gives CASSSSLVEGYAF.

This clonotype was recorded many times. The rearrangement uses TRBV28 and TRBJ2-2, with a possible D match to TRBD1 (5 bases). V was pared by 6 bases and J by 2 bases, with 10 bases between. Germline V gene lookup returns CDR1 MDHEN and CDR2 SYDVKM. The CDR3 has 14 amino acids. CDR3 DNA: TGTGCCAGCAGGGGGCCCCTAAACACCGGGGAGCTGTTTTTT. Translated, it gives CASRGPLNTGELFF.

The rearrangement uses TRBV29-1 and TRBJ1-1; the D gene is possibly TRBD1 (5 bases). Per the germline V gene, CDR1 is SQVTM and CDR2 is ANQGSEA. The CDR3 sequence is 14 residues long. The germline V and J ends were trimmed by 3 bases and 1 base, with 12 bases remaining between them. The CDR3, as DNA: TGCAGCGTTGATACCAGGGAGGAGAACACTGAAGCTTTCTTT. Its translation is CSVDTREENTEAFF. Drawing the rest from reference TRBV29-1 and TRBJ1-1, the complete variable domain is SAVISQKPSRDICQRGTSLTIQCQVDSQVTMMFWYRQQPGQSLTLIATANQGSEATYESGFVIDKFPISRPNLTFSTLTVSNMSPEDSSIYLCSVDTREENTEAFFGQGTRLTVV.

Regarding this clonotype: This may stem from a read error, because a much larger clone lies one nucleotide away. The chain recombines TRBV15 with TRBJ2-5, with D perhaps matching TRBD1 (5 bases). The germline CDR1 and CDR2 sequences are LNHNV and YYDKDF (reference sequence). The CDR3 length is 17 residues. The CDR3 loop is CAISREVMGLPQETQYF. The CDR3 bases are TGTGCCATCAGCAGAGAGGTTATGGGGCTCCCGCAAGAGACCCAGTACTTC. The full variable domain, rest sourced from reference TRBV15 and TRBJ2-5, is DAMVIQNPRYQVTQFGKPVTLSCSQTLNHNVMYWYQQKSSQAPKLLFHYYDKDFNNEADTPDNFQSRRPNTSFCFLDIRSPGLGDTAMYLCAISREVMGLPQETQYFGPGTRLLVL.

Worth noting for this clonotype: Compared with germline, one end of the junction differs, possibly owing to a read error. This sequence joins TRBV28 and TRBJ1-1; no reliable D call. In germline, CDR1 is MDHEN, CDR2 SYDVKM. This CDR3 region has 15 residues. This CDR3 reads CASSFRGKGSTGAFF. The CDR3 coding sequence is TGTGCCAGCAGTTTCCGGGGAAAGGGATCCACTGGAGCTTTCTTT.

The J gene is TRBJ2-7, the V gene TRBV3-1; 9 bases match TRBD2. Germline trimming cut 3 bases from V and 2 bases from J; bases unmatched to any gene: 11. The CDR3 has 17 amino acids. Per the germline V gene, CDR1 is LGHDT and CDR2 is YNNKEL (reference sequence). The CDR3 sequence: CASSQVGLASNPYEQYF. The CDR3 nucleotides read TGTGCCAGCAGCCAGGTCGGACTAGCGTCTAATCCCTACGAGCAGTACTTC.

This chain uses TRBV12-3 or TRBV12-4 with TRBJ2-7; D possibly uses TRBD1 or TRBD2 (5 bases each). V shed 6 bases and J shed 6 bases, with 12 bases lying between them. The CDR3 has 12 amino acids. CDR3 sequence reads: CASSRAGGEQYF. The CDR3 nucleotides are TGTGCCAGCAGCCGGGCTGGGGGCGAGCAGTACTTC.

This clonotype was observed once. The chain couples TRBV5-1 to TRBJ1-2, with TRBD1 matching 9 bases. CDR3 length: 15 residues. Losses at the gene ends were 4 bases for V and 6 bases for J; bases not matched to a gene: 10. The V gene's germline CDR1 is SGHRS and CDR2 YFSETQ. The CDR3, as DNA: TGCGCCAGCAGCCGAACAGGGGGCGGATGGGATGGCTACACCTTC. It codes for CASSRTGGGWDGYTF.

The V call is TRBV6-1, the J call TRBJ2-2; D unclear. Germline lookup yields CDR1 MNHNS and CDR2 SASEGT. The CDR3 length is 17 residues. The V gene lost 9 bases and the J gene lost 1 base, with 21 bases spanning the gap. The CDR3 bases are TGTGCCAGTCGGGTCCTCCCCCCTACGAAGAACACCGGGGAGCTGTTTTTT. Amino acids: CASRVLPPTKNTGELFF.

This clonotype was observed a few times. The chain uses TRBV5-1 and TRBJ1-1; D not resolved. CDR3 length equals 14 residues. With 0 bases removed from V and 4 bases from J, the gap between germline ends came to 10 bases. The germline V gene has CDR1 SGHRS and CDR2 YFSETQ. In nucleotides, the CDR3 is TGCGCCAGCAGCTTGGACGGTTTTGGCACTGAAGCTTTCTTT. This translates into CASSLDGFGTEAFF.

As regards this clonotype: This clone may be a read error of a much larger clone one base away. The chain links TRBV12-3 or TRBV12-4 to TRBJ1-2; D unclear. The CDR3 covers 13 residues. The DNA of the CDR3 is TGTGCCACGACGACTGGAACTAACCATGGCTACACCTTC. Translated: CATTTGTNHGYTF.

There are many counts of this clonotype. The chain employs TRBV11-2 and TRBJ1-5; 7 bases map to TRBD1. With 6 bases clipped from V and 1 base from J, the junction kept 6 bases outside the gene matches. In germline, CDR1 is SGHAT, CDR2 FQNNGV. This CDR3 is 15 amino acids long. This CDR3 reads CASSQGQRSNQPQHF. The CDR3 nucleotides read TGTGCCAGCAGTCAGGGACAGCGAAGCAATCAGCCCCAGCATTTT.

This clonotype was seen a handful of times. CDR3 amino acids: CASSRGGVSGEAFF. In DNA, the CDR3 is TGCGCCAGCAGCCGCGGGGGGGTTTCGGGTGAAGCTTTCTTT. This chain links TRBV5-1 with TRBJ1-1; a possible D gene is TRBD1 (5 bases). CDR1 is SGHRS, CDR2 YFSETQ, per germline. The germline V and J ends were trimmed by 4 bases and 7 bases, with 17 bases remaining between them. The CDR3 spans 14 residues. Full variable domain (rest looked up from reference TRBV5-1 and TRBJ1-1): KAGVTQTPRYLIKTRGQQVTLSCSPISGHRSVSWYQQTPGQGLQFLFEYFSETQRNKGNFPGRFSGRQFSNSRSEMNVSTLELGDSALYLCASSRGGVSGEAFFGQGTRLTVV.

The table lists this clonotype with many counts. The chain couples TRBV28 to TRBJ2-5; 7 bases map to TRBD1. Germline CDR1 MDHEN, CDR2 SYDVKM. CDR3 length: 13 amino acids. Germline trimming cut 4 bases from V and 1 base from J; bases unmatched to any gene: 0. As DNA, the CDR3 is TGTGCCAGCAGTTGGGACAGCCAAGAGACCCAGTACTTC. It encodes CASSWDSQETQYF.